This is a list of T cell receptor beta chains from one sample in a study of cytomegalovirus exposure and HLA in healthy donors. The assay was immunoSEQ multiplex PCR, and TCRdb's table has in-frame clones only and misses some. The table lists roughly 130,000 clones, 60% to 80% of them singletons. Sequencing used PBMCs. All receptors come from a woman aged 60 to 75 in good health and CMV-seropositive. The CDR3 runs from the conserved cysteine through the conserved F or W. The D gene is left open where the match is weak. Not all rows give a size; the values are once, few, many and, for expanded clones, a class.

j_call	clone_size	v_call	d_call	cdr3_nt	cdr3_aa
TRBJ1-5	-	TRBV10-3	TRBD1	TGTGCCATCAGCCGGGACAGCTCTAATCAGCCCCAGCATTTT	CAISRDSSNQPQHF
TRBJ1-6	-	TRBV14	TRBD1	TGTGCCAGCAGCCTTACAGGGGAAGGTCATTCACCCCTCCACTTT	CASSLTGEGHSPLHF
TRBJ1-2	-	TRBV5-4	TRBD1	TGTGCCAGCAGCTTAGACCAGGGGGCCTATGGCTACACCTTC	CASSLDQGAYGYTF
TRBJ1-3	-	TRBV6-5	TRBD1	TGTGCCAGCAGTCGGGACAGAGGCCACACCATATATTTT	CASSRDRGHTIYF
TRBJ2-5	-	TRBV19	-	TGTGCCAGTAGTGGATACCGGGACACCCAAGAGACCCAGTACTTC	CASSGYRDTQETQYF
TRBJ2-1	-	TRBV7-3	-	TGTGCCAGCAGCTTAACGTCAGACAGCTCCTACAATGAGCAGTTCTTC	CASSLTSDSSYNEQFF
TRBJ2-5	-	TRBV5-4	-	TGTGCCAGCAGCTCCAACGAGGATGGAGGCCCAACCCAGTACTTC	CASSSNEDGGPTQYF
TRBJ2-5	-	TRBV7-8	-	TGTGCCAGCAGCCCCCCCGCAGGGGCCCAAGAGACCCAGTACTTC	CASSPPAGAQETQYF
TRBJ1-3	-	TRBV6-5	-	TGTGCCAGCAGTTACGGAGGAGGGGCGCGGGGAAACACCATATATTTT	CASSYGGGARGNTIYF
TRBJ1-1	few	TRBV19	-	TGTGCCACCCAGGTGGGCAAGAACACTGAAGCTTTCTTT	CATQVGKNTEAFF
TRBJ2-3	-	TRBV5-1	TRBD1	TGCGCCAGCAGCTCGACTGTCTCGGGACAGGGCACAGATACGCAGTATTTT	CASSSTVSGQGTDTQYF
TRBJ1-3	-	TRBV5-8	-	TGTGCCAGCAGCGAATACAGTGGGGGAGGCAACACCATATATTTT	CASSEYSGGGNTIYF
TRBJ1-6	once	TRBV7-8	-	TGTGCCAGCAGCTTAGCCCCTACCGGGAGTGTGAATTCACCCCTCCACTTT	CASSLAPTGSVNSPLHF
TRBJ1-3	once	TRBV5-1	-	TGCGCCAGCAGCCCCAGGGTTTCTGGAAACACCATATATTTT	CASSPRVSGNTIYF
TRBJ2-7	few	TRBV6-5	-	TGTGCCAGCAGTTACTCGGAGGGCTACGAGCAGTACTTC	CASSYSEGYEQYF
TRBJ1-2	few	TRBV4-2	TRBD1	TGTGCCAGCAGCCAAGCGGGGACAGGGATTTATGGCTACACCTTC	CASSQAGTGIYGYTF
TRBJ1-5	-	TRBV5-4	TRBD1	TGTGCCAGCAGCTTGATGGGACAGGGGCTCAGGCAGCCCCAGCATTTT	CASSLMGQGLRQPQHF
TRBJ1-1	few	TRBV6-1	-	TGTGCCATCGGGGTTTCGTACACTGAAGCTTTCTTT	CAIGVSYTEAFF
TRBJ1-1	-	TRBV10-1	-	TGCGCCAGCAGAGACAAGGAGAACACTGAAGCTTTCTTT	CASRDKENTEAFF
TRBJ2-2	few	TRBV14	-	TGTGCCAGCAGCTCAATCCGAGGCAGACACACCGGGGAGCTGTTTTTT	CASSSIRGRHTGELFF
TRBJ2-3	-	TRBV29-1	-	TGCAGCGTTGAATGGGGGCCCACAGATACGCAGTATTTT	CSVEWGPTDTQYF
TRBJ2-1	-	TRBV4-1	TRBD1	TGCGCCAGCAGCACCAAGATTGTAAGGACAGGAGGCAATGAGCAGTTCTTC	CASSTKIVRTGGNEQFF
TRBJ2-6	-	TRBV7-9	-	TGTGCCAGCAGCCCGTCTGGGGCCAACGTCCTGACTTTC	CASSPSGANVLTF
TRBJ1-5	-	TRBV5-1	-	TGCGCCAGCAGTCCCCGACGGGAACAAGGCTTCAATCAGCCCCAGCATTTT	CASSPRREQGFNQPQHF
TRBJ2-5	-	TRBV19	-	TGTGCCAGTAGTCCCCGAACAGGGAGCCAAAGGGAGACCCAGTACTTC	CASSPRTGSQRETQYF
TRBJ1-4	-	TRBV6-4	-	TGTGCCGGGATAGCCCCCGGGAGGGGATCAACTAATGAAAAACTGTTTTTT	CAGIAPGRGSTNEKLFF
TRBJ2-7	-	TRBV4-1	-	TGCGCCAGCAGCCAGGAACCGGGAGTAACCTACGAGCAGTACTTC	CASSQEPGVTYEQYF
TRBJ2-7	few	TRBV6-1	TRBD2	TGTGCCAGCAGTGATCAGCTAGCGGGGGGTTACGAGCAGTACTTC	CASSDQLAGGYEQYF
TRBJ1-2	-	TRBV19	TRBD1	TGTGCCAGTAGTTTCCGGTCCACAGGGGACTATGGCTACACCTTC	CASSFRSTGDYGYTF
TRBJ1-2	-	TRBV9	-	TGTGCCAGCAGCGTAGCCCCTACAGGGAACTATGGCTACACCTTC	CASSVAPTGNYGYTF
TRBJ2-3	-	TRBV27	-	TGTGCCAGCAGTTTATCGTGGGACAACACAGATACGCAGTATTTT	CASSLSWDNTDTQYF
TRBJ2-1	once	TRBV10-1	TRBD2	TGCGCCAGCAGTGACTACGGGGGGGCGAATGAGCAGTTCTTC	CASSDYGGANEQFF
TRBJ2-7	-	TRBV5-8	-	TGTGCCAGCACCCTAAGGAGGAGCTCCTACGAGCAGTACTTC	CASTLRRSSYEQYF